These T cell receptor beta chains were read from a single sample in a study of T-cell memory formation after mild COVID-19. TCRdb re-called the 5' RACE reads through MiXCR, storing one row per CDR3 protein. Of around 300,000 distinct CDR3 sequences listed, roughly an eighth are singletons. The sample comprised PBMCs or a T cell subset sorted from them (not recorded which). These receptors were taken from a man aged 18 to 29 who had mild COVID-19 (a few samples of this study predate the infection). Cell type and time point are not known. Each CDR3 is given with its conserved first and last residue. Fields, in order: CDR3 DNA, CDR3 protein, V gene, D gene, J gene, clone size. A D gene is named only where the DNA matches it firmly. Where a row states a size, it is once, few, many or the class of an expanded clone; other rows omit it.

CDR3 DNA: TGTGCCAGCAGCCCCCCACGGTACAATGAGCAGTTCTTC
CDR3 protein: CASSPPRYNEQFF
V gene: TRBV7-9
D gene: -
J gene: TRBJ2-1
clone size: few

CDR3 DNA: TGTGCCAGCAGTCACTTGGATACGCAGTATTTT
CDR3 protein: CASSHLDTQYF
V gene: TRBV28
D gene: -
J gene: TRBJ2-3
clone size: -

CDR3 DNA: TGCGCCAGCAGCCAAGGAGGGAACAGGGAAAAACTGTTTTTT
CDR3 protein: CASSQGGNREKLFF
V gene: TRBV4-3
D gene: -
J gene: TRBJ1-4
clone size: -

CDR3 DNA: TGCAGCGTCGGAGGTGGGGAAGGCTATGGCTACACCTTC
CDR3 protein: CSVGGGEGYGYTF
V gene: TRBV29-1
D gene: -
J gene: TRBJ1-2
clone size: many

CDR3 DNA: TGTGCCAGCAGTTACAAGCGGCAGGGGGTTGATAGTGAAGCTTTCTTT
CDR3 protein: CASSYKRQGVDSEAFF
V gene: TRBV6-5
D gene: TRBD1
J gene: TRBJ1-1
clone size: few

CDR3 DNA: TGTGCCAGCAGTTACTCGAAGTCTAATAATTCACCCCTCCACTTT
CDR3 protein: CASSYSKSNNSPLHF
V gene: TRBV6-2/TRBV6-3
D gene: -
J gene: TRBJ1-6
clone size: many

CDR3 DNA: TGTGCCAGCAGCTTGTCAGCGGGGGGGCGTACAGGCGGGGAGCTGTTTTTT
CDR3 protein: CASSLSAGGRTGGELFF
V gene: TRBV5-4
D gene: TRBD2
J gene: TRBJ2-2
clone size: -

CDR3 DNA: TGTGCCAGCAGCTTAGTCGACAGGGCAGATACGCAGTATTTT
CDR3 protein: CASSLVDRADTQYF
V gene: TRBV7-9
D gene: TRBD1
J gene: TRBJ2-3
clone size: -

CDR3 DNA: TGTGCCAGCAGCTCGACAGGGGGCATCGATACGCAGTATTTT
CDR3 protein: CASSSTGGIDTQYF
V gene: TRBV12-3/TRBV12-4
D gene: TRBD1
J gene: TRBJ2-3
clone size: -

CDR3 DNA: TGCAGTGCTAGAGATCCAGGGGGCACTGAAGCTTTCTTT
CDR3 protein: CSARDPGGTEAFF
V gene: TRBV20-1
D gene: TRBD1
J gene: TRBJ1-1
clone size: few

CDR3 DNA: TGTGCCAGCAGCTCCGGACAGGGTGGGGGGTATGAGCAGTTCTTC
CDR3 protein: CASSSGQGGGYEQFF
V gene: TRBV7-3
D gene: TRBD1
J gene: TRBJ2-1
clone size: -

CDR3 DNA: TGCGCCAGCAAAGGGGCCCTTGGCACAGATACGCAGTATTTT
CDR3 protein: CASKGALGTDTQYF
V gene: TRBV5-1
D gene: -
J gene: TRBJ2-3
clone size: few

CDR3 DNA: TGTGCCAGCAGTTACTCCAGCGGGGGGTGGGAGACCCAGTACTTC
CDR3 protein: CASSYSSGGWETQYF
V gene: TRBV6-5
D gene: TRBD2
J gene: TRBJ2-5
clone size: few

CDR3 DNA: TGTGCCAGCTCCAGGCCTAGCGGGGGACATGAGCAGTTCTTC
CDR3 protein: CASSRPSGGHEQFF
V gene: TRBV11-2
D gene: TRBD2
J gene: TRBJ2-1
clone size: -

CDR3 DNA: TGTGCCATCAGAGAACAGGGGCCTGAAACTGAAGCTTTCTTT
CDR3 protein: CAIREQGPETEAFF
V gene: TRBV10-3
D gene: TRBD1
J gene: TRBJ1-1
clone size: -

CDR3 DNA: TGTGCCAGCAGCCAAGACTGGAGTCAGCCCCAGCATTTT
CDR3 protein: CASSQDWSQPQHF
V gene: TRBV4-2
D gene: -
J gene: TRBJ1-5
clone size: few

CDR3 DNA: TGCAGTGCTCCCCCGGGGGGCGGTAGGCGCCAAGAGACCCAGTACTTC
CDR3 protein: CSAPPGGGRRQETQYF
V gene: TRBV20-1
D gene: -
J gene: TRBJ2-5
clone size: few

CDR3 DNA: TGTGCCAGCAGTTACTCGACTAGCGGGGGAGAGACCCAGTACTTC
CDR3 protein: CASSYSTSGGETQYF
V gene: TRBV6-5
D gene: TRBD2
J gene: TRBJ2-5
clone size: -

CDR3 DNA: TGTGCCAGCAGCTTTTACGGGACAGAGGATACGCAGTATTTT
CDR3 protein: CASSFYGTEDTQYF
V gene: TRBV7-6
D gene: TRBD1
J gene: TRBJ2-3
clone size: -

CDR3 DNA: TGTGCCAGCAGCGTTAGCCGCCGAGGAGATGAGCAGTTCTTC
CDR3 protein: CASSVSRRGDEQFF
V gene: TRBV7-3
D gene: -
J gene: TRBJ2-1
clone size: -

CDR3 DNA: TGTGCCAGCAGTCCCGCAGACCCAGGGTTCACTGAAGCTTTCTTT
CDR3 protein: CASSPADPGFTEAFF
V gene: TRBV11-2
D gene: -
J gene: TRBJ1-1
clone size: -

CDR3 DNA: TGTGCCAGCAGCTCCCCGGGACTAGCCGATAATGAGCAGTTCTTC
CDR3 protein: CASSSPGLADNEQFF
V gene: TRBV13
D gene: TRBD2
J gene: TRBJ2-1
clone size: -

CDR3 DNA: TGTGCCAGCAGCCTCGAACTAGCGCGAGGCCAGTACTTC
CDR3 protein: CASSLELARGQYF
V gene: TRBV7-9
D gene: TRBD2
J gene: TRBJ2-5
clone size: few

CDR3 DNA: TGTGCCAGCAGTGAAGGAGGGTGGGCCGGGGAGCTGTTTTTT
CDR3 protein: CASSEGGWAGELFF
V gene: TRBV25-1
D gene: -
J gene: TRBJ2-2
clone size: few

CDR3 DNA: TGTGCCAGCAGCCCGGACCCCGGGGGCACAGATACGCAGTATTTT
CDR3 protein: CASSPDPGGTDTQYF
V gene: TRBV7-9
D gene: -
J gene: TRBJ2-3
clone size: few

CDR3 DNA: TGTGCCAGCAGCCATCCCTTGGCTCGGGCAGGAGGCGGCGAGCAGTTCTTC
CDR3 protein: CASSHPLARAGGGEQFF
V gene: TRBV4-2
D gene: -
J gene: TRBJ2-1
clone size: few

CDR3 DNA: TGTGCCAGCAGCCCGGACGGTAGCACAGATACGCAGTATTTT
CDR3 protein: CASSPDGSTDTQYF
V gene: TRBV7-6
D gene: -
J gene: TRBJ2-3
clone size: few

CDR3 DNA: TGTGCCAGCAGCCATGGGGCCGGACTTCCCTATGGCTACACCTTC
CDR3 protein: CASSHGAGLPYGYTF
V gene: TRBV7-9
D gene: -
J gene: TRBJ1-2
clone size: -

CDR3 DNA: TGTGCCAGCAGTGAACTCCCGACAGGGGCCAATTCACCCCTCCACTTT
CDR3 protein: CASSELPTGANSPLHF
V gene: TRBV6-1
D gene: TRBD1
J gene: TRBJ1-6
clone size: few

CDR3 DNA: TGCGCCAGCAGCCAAGATGGGGTATTAGGAAACACCATATATTTT
CDR3 protein: CASSQDGVLGNTIYF
V gene: TRBV4-1
D gene: -
J gene: TRBJ1-3
clone size: -

CDR3 DNA: TGCGCCAGCAGCTTCGTGGGGGGCACAGAGACCCAGTACTTC
CDR3 protein: CASSFVGGTETQYF
V gene: TRBV5-1
D gene: -
J gene: TRBJ2-5
clone size: many

CDR3 DNA: TGCGCCAGCAGCCAGCTTCAGGGAAATCAGCCCCAGCATTTT
CDR3 protein: CASSQLQGNQPQHF
V gene: TRBV4-1
D gene: -
J gene: TRBJ1-5
clone size: -

CDR3 DNA: TGTGCCAGCAGCCTAATGGGAGGTCTCAATCAGCCCCAGCATTTT
CDR3 protein: CASSLMGGLNQPQHF
V gene: TRBV6-5
D gene: -
J gene: TRBJ1-5
clone size: -

CDR3 DNA: TGTGCCAGCAGGCCGAATGGGCAAGAGACCCAGTACTTC
CDR3 protein: CASRPNGQETQYF
V gene: TRBV6-2/TRBV6-3
D gene: -
J gene: TRBJ2-5
clone size: -

CDR3 DNA: TGTGCCGACGGGGACAATGAGCAGTTCTTC
CDR3 protein: CADGDNEQFF
V gene: TRBV5-4
D gene: -
J gene: TRBJ2-1
clone size: -

CDR3 DNA: TGTGCCAGCAGCGTCATGGTCTCAGATACGCAGTATTTT
CDR3 protein: CASSVMVSDTQYF
V gene: TRBV9
D gene: -
J gene: TRBJ2-3
clone size: -

CDR3 DNA: TGCGCCAGCAGCCGTCCCAGAAGGTTCAGGACCTACGAGCAGTACTTC
CDR3 protein: CASSRPRRFRTYEQYF
V gene: TRBV4-3
D gene: -
J gene: TRBJ2-7
clone size: few

CDR3 DNA: TGCGCCAGCAGCTTGCTGAGCGGGGCATACAATGAGCAGTTCTTC
CDR3 protein: CASSLLSGAYNEQFF
V gene: TRBV5-1
D gene: TRBD2
J gene: TRBJ2-1
clone size: many

CDR3 DNA: TGTGCCAGCGGCTTCGGGCGCGCATCTCTCCATGGCTACACCTTC
CDR3 protein: CASGFGRASLHGYTF
V gene: TRBV12-3/TRBV12-4
D gene: -
J gene: TRBJ1-2
clone size: -

CDR3 DNA: TGTGCCAGCAGCTTACCAACCAGCGGGGTGGAGACCCAGTACTTC
CDR3 protein: CASSLPTSGVETQYF
V gene: TRBV7-2
D gene: TRBD2
J gene: TRBJ2-5
clone size: few

CDR3 DNA: TGTGCCAGCAAAGGGTTTTACACTGAAGCTTTCTTT
CDR3 protein: CASKGFYTEAFF
V gene: TRBV6-2/TRBV6-3
D gene: -
J gene: TRBJ1-1
clone size: few

CDR3 DNA: TGTGCCAGCAGGCGGACTAGCGGGGGCTCCTACAATGAGCAGTTCTTC
CDR3 protein: CASRRTSGGSYNEQFF
V gene: TRBV7-2
D gene: TRBD2
J gene: TRBJ2-1
clone size: -

CDR3 DNA: TGTGCCAGCAGCCAGGGGGTTTCCCCCTACGAGCAGTACTTC
CDR3 protein: CASSQGVSPYEQYF
V gene: TRBV7-2
D gene: TRBD1
J gene: TRBJ2-7
clone size: few

CDR3 DNA: TGTGCCAGCAGCCTCACCGTCAGCTCCTACGAGCAGTACTTC
CDR3 protein: CASSLTVSSYEQYF
V gene: TRBV7-2
D gene: -
J gene: TRBJ2-7
clone size: many

CDR3 DNA: TGCAGCGTTGACCAGACAGATACGCAGTATTTT
CDR3 protein: CSVDQTDTQYF
V gene: TRBV29-1
D gene: -
J gene: TRBJ2-3
clone size: few

CDR3 DNA: TGTGCCAGCAGCTTGGTAGCGGGGGACAATGAGCAGTTCTTC
CDR3 protein: CASSLVAGDNEQFF
V gene: TRBV7-9
D gene: TRBD2
J gene: TRBJ2-1
clone size: many

CDR3 DNA: TGTGCCAGCAGCCAACTTATCATCGACAGGGGCAAAAACATTCAGTACTTC
CDR3 protein: CASSQLIIDRGKNIQYF
V gene: TRBV13
D gene: TRBD1
J gene: TRBJ2-4
clone size: few

CDR3 DNA: TGTGCCAGCAGTTTAGACTATTACTACGAGCAGTACTTC
CDR3 protein: CASSLDYYYEQYF
V gene: TRBV27
D gene: -
J gene: TRBJ2-7
clone size: few

CDR3 DNA: TGCAGTGCTAGAGATGCGACTAGCGGGGGGGTAGCCTACGAGCAGTACTTC
CDR3 protein: CSARDATSGGVAYEQYF
V gene: TRBV20-1
D gene: TRBD2
J gene: TRBJ2-7
clone size: -

CDR3 DNA: TGTGCCAGCAGCAATCCGGGACAGGGTTTGTACGAGCAGTACTTC
CDR3 protein: CASSNPGQGLYEQYF
V gene: TRBV21-1
D gene: -
J gene: TRBJ2-7
clone size: few

CDR3 DNA: TGCAGTGCTACTAGCGCAGAACGTACGCAGTATTTT
CDR3 protein: CSATSAERTQYF
V gene: TRBV20-1
D gene: -
J gene: TRBJ2-3
clone size: -